This T cell receptor (beta chain) originates from a study of blood T cell repertoires in COVID-19. Germline V gene data show CDR1 as SGDLS and CDR2 as YYNGEE. The junction had 2 bases not matched to a gene; V was cut back by 3 bases and J by 6 bases. CDR3 length: 15 residues. A single count supports this clone. Assay: immunoSEQ multiplex PCR; the TCRdb copy retains only in-frame clones and omits some. The table lists more than 35,000 clones, about 88% of them singletons. This TCR was recovered from a man in his fifties or sixties with active COVID-19. V is TRBV9 and J is TRBJ2-1; 14 nucleotides align to TRBD2. Sequenced: peripheral blood. CDR3 DNA: TGTGCCAGCAGCGCAGGGACTAGCGGGAGCAATGAGCAGTTCTTC. This gives the protein CASSAGTSGSNEQFF.